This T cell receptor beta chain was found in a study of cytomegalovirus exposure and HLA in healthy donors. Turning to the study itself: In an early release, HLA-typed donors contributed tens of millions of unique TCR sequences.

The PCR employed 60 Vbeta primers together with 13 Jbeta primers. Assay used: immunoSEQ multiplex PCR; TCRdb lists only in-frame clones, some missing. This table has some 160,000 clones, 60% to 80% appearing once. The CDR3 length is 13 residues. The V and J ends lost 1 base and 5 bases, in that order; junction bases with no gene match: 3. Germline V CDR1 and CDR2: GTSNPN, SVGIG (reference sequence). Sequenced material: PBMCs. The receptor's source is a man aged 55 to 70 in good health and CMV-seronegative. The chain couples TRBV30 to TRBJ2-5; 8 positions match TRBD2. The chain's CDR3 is CAWSAGGPETQYF. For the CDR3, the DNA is TGTGCCTGGAGTGCGGGGGGGCCTGAGACCCAGTACTTC. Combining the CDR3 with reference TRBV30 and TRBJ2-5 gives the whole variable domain SQTIHQWPATLVQPVGSPLSLECTVEGTSNPNLYWYRQAAGRGLQLLFYSVGIGQISSEVPQNLSASRPQDRQFILSSKKLLLSDSGFYLCAWSAGGPETQYFGPGTRLLVL.